This T cell receptor beta chain emerged from a study of response to subunit inactivated influenza vaccine. This clonotype came up a few times. Its antigen remains unknown. Study-level findings and limits: Each seasonal influenza vaccination recruits few new T cells, the authors suggested.

Germline CDR1 is MNHEY and CDR2 is SVGEGT. This CDR3 has 18 amino acids. The trim removed 3 bases at V and 15 bases at J, leaving 19 bases unmatched. In TCRdb, the RT-PCR reads were re-called with MiXCR into one record per CDR3 protein. The sample includes hundreds of thousands of distinct CDR3 sequences, 14% of them seen just once. The sequences come from PBMCs from blood, collected 14 days before vaccination. The sequence was obtained from a middle-aged man who received an inactivated influenza vaccine. This chain joins TRBV6-2 or TRBV6-3 and TRBJ2-1; TRBD2 matches 14 bases. The CDR3 DNA reads as TGTGCCAGCAGTTATCCCCAGGGATTACTGACTAGCGGGAGGGCGCCGTTCTTC. Translation: CASSYPQGLLTSGRAPFF.